One T cell receptor beta chain is described in this entry. Its target is unknown. The CDR3 totals 14 residues. Trimming cost V 10 bases and J 6 bases; bases outside gene matches: 14. Germline CDR1 and CDR2: MNHEY and SMNVEV (reference sequence). Using immunoSEQ multiplex PCR, the repertoire was profiled, and TCRdb retains in-frame clones only, with some absent. The sample shows 60,000 to 65,000 clones, approximately 90% of them seen only once. The data derive from a study of OX40 agonist ivuxolimab in advanced cancers. The overall study: As their treatment, patients were administered ivuxolimab, an agonistic anti-OX40 (CD134) antibody. Study-level results: Both CD4+ and CD8+ T cell populations in blood had undergone clonal expansion by week 6 at 0.1 to 3.0 mg/kg. Normalized expansion of T-cell clones was also low for some nonresponders. Clonal expansion in partial responders at 0.1-3.0 mg/kg ranked among the lowest.

This TCR came from an adult with an advanced solid tumor such as melanoma, head and neck, liver or kidney cancer. The chain has TRBV27 and TRBJ1-2; 7 bases line up with TRBD1. The specimen was CD4+ or CD8+ T cells sorted from blood, collected in a trial of the OX40 agonist ivuxolimab. The CDR3 reads CANLIPRDRNGYTF. The CDR3 coding sequence is TGTGCCAACCTAATCCCCCGGGACAGAAATGGCTACACCTTC.